This TCR beta chain came from a study of CXCR3-negative and CXCR3-positive naive CD8 T cells. With UMI labels, 5' RACE was used to prepare the TRB cDNA libraries. Reprocessing the 5' RACE reads, TCRdb reports a single entry for every CDR3 protein and omits DNA. The sample is made up of approximately 48,000 distinct CDR3 sequences, and the top ten hold around 0.51% of it. The CDR3 extends over 17 amino acids. Regarding this clonotype: The antigen is undetermined.

Study outcomes and limitations: TRB CDR3s were more hydrophobic in CXCR3-positive than in CXCR3-negative naive cells. Because surface CD5 did not distinguish the naive subsets, TCR strength was inferred from TRB CDR3 properties.

Every CD8+ T cell subset underwent triplicate sorting at under 350,000 cells apiece. Naive CD8+ T cells displayed a CD45RO-CCR7+CD27+CD95- phenotype. The V gene is TRBV21-1, the J gene TRBJ2-5; TCRdb selects TRBD1, and the lack of DNA leaves this call unchecked. TRBV21-1 constitutes a pseudogene. This TCR was recovered from a human donor in good health. Some clones in this sample may be carry-over from other donors' samples. Source material: naive CXCR3+ CD8+ T cells from blood. Subset: CD45RO-CCR7+CD27+CD95- naive CD8+ T cells expressing CXCR3 (TNR3+). The CDR3 sequence is CASSKVEDSGTEETQYF.